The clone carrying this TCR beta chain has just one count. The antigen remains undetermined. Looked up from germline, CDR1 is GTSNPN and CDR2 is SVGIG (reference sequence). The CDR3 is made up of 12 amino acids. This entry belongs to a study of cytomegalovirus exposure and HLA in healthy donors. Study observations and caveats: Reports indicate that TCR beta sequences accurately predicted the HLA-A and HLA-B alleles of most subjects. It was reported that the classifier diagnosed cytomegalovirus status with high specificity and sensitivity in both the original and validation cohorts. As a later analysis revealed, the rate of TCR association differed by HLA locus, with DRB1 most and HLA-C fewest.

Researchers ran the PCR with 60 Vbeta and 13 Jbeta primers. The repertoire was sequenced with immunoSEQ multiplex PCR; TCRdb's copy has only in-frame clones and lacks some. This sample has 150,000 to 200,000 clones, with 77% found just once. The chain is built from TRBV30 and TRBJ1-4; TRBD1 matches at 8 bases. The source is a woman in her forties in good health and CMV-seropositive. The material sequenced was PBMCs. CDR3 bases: TGTGCTTCAAAGGGGGGACAGGAGAAACTGTTTTTT. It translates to CASKGGQEKLFF.